This is a list of T cell receptor beta chains from one sample in a study of blood T cell repertoires in COVID-19. TCRdb keeps only in-frame clones here, not all; method: immunoSEQ multiplex PCR. Counted here are a few hundred thousand clones, approximately 84% occurring once; the ten biggest clones make up approximately 3.6%. Material: PBMCs or T cells enriched from blood (not recorded which). Source of these receptors: a middle-aged man who had recovered from COVID-19. Both conserved end residues are part of each CDR3. The D gene is left open where the match is weak. Some rows have no size entry. The others give once, few or many, or a class for an expanded clone.

d_gene: NA
j_gene: TRBJ2-7
v_gene: TRBV21-1
abundance: NA
CDR3nt: TGTGCCAGCAGCGAGGGGCTAGCGGGAGACTACGAGCAGTACTTC
CDR3aa: CASSEGLAGDYEQYF

d_gene: NA
j_gene: TRBJ2-7
v_gene: TRBV7-9
abundance: few
CDR3nt: TGTGCCAGCAGCTTAACCGGTTACGAGCAGTACTTC
CDR3aa: CASSLTGYEQYF

d_gene: TRBD2
j_gene: TRBJ2-5
v_gene: TRBV5-4
abundance: NA
CDR3nt: TGTGCCAGCAGCTTCGGGAGGGGGCAAGAGACCCAGTACTTC
CDR3aa: CASSFGRGQETQYF

d_gene: NA
j_gene: TRBJ1-5
v_gene: TRBV5-5
abundance: NA
CDR3nt: TGTGCCAGCACAAAAGGAGGGGAGACCAATCAGCCCCAGCATTTT
CDR3aa: CASTKGGETNQPQHF

d_gene: TRBD2
j_gene: TRBJ2-3
v_gene: TRBV4-1
abundance: NA
CDR3nt: TGCGCCAGCAGTCAAAAGGGGACTAGCGGGGGGGCTAGCACAGATACGCAGTATTTT
CDR3aa: CASSQKGTSGGASTDTQYF

d_gene: NA
j_gene: TRBJ1-2
v_gene: TRBV30
abundance: NA
CDR3nt: TGTGCCTGGAGTGTCAATACAGGCTATGGCTACACCTTC
CDR3aa: CAWSVNTGYGYTF

d_gene: NA
j_gene: TRBJ1-1
v_gene: TRBV19
abundance: NA
CDR3nt: TGTGCCAGTAACGAACGACAGAAGATGAACACTGAAGCTTTCTTT
CDR3aa: CASNERQKMNTEAFF

d_gene: TRBD1
j_gene: TRBJ2-1
v_gene: TRBV5-8
abundance: NA
CDR3nt: TGTGCCAGCAGCTTGCAGGACAGGCCGTACAATGAGCAGTTCTTC
CDR3aa: CASSLQDRPYNEQFF

d_gene: NA
j_gene: TRBJ2-1
v_gene: TRBV29-1
abundance: few
CDR3nt: TGCAGCGTTGAAGATGTGAGATCGGGAGCTTGGGGCCCTGTGACCAATGAGCAGTTCTTC
CDR3aa: CSVEDVRSGAWGPVTNEQFF

d_gene: TRBD2
j_gene: TRBJ2-3
v_gene: TRBV27
abundance: NA
CDR3nt: TGTGCCAGCAGCCCAAGACTAGCGGGACTAGATACGCAGTATTTT
CDR3aa: CASSPRLAGLDTQYF

d_gene: NA
j_gene: TRBJ1-2
v_gene: TRBV10-3
abundance: NA
CDR3nt: TGTGCCATCCTGATCTCGGGATATGGCTACACCTTC
CDR3aa: CAILISGYGYTF

d_gene: NA
j_gene: TRBJ2-5
v_gene: TRBV3-1/TRBV3-2
abundance: NA
CDR3nt: TGTGCCAGCAGCCAAGTTATAGAGACCCAGTACTTC
CDR3aa: CASSQVIETQYF

d_gene: TRBD1
j_gene: TRBJ1-3
v_gene: TRBV5-1
abundance: NA
CDR3nt: TGCGCCAGCAGGCCAAGGACAGGTCCGAGCTCTGGAAACACCATATATTTT
CDR3aa: CASRPRTGPSSGNTIYF

d_gene: TRBD2
j_gene: TRBJ2-7
v_gene: TRBV18
abundance: NA
CDR3nt: TGTGCCAGCTCACCGGGACTAGCAGGCTACGAGCAGTACTTC
CDR3aa: CASSPGLAGYEQYF

d_gene: TRBD1
j_gene: TRBJ1-2
v_gene: TRBV12-5
abundance: NA
CDR3nt: TGTGCTAGTGGTTTAGCTGAGGGGGCCGGCTATGGCTACACCTTC
CDR3aa: CASGLAEGAGYGYTF

d_gene: NA
j_gene: TRBJ1-4
v_gene: TRBV28
abundance: NA
CDR3nt: TGTGCCAGCAGTTCTCTTAAGAGACTGTTTTTT
CDR3aa: CASSSLKRLFF

d_gene: TRBD1
j_gene: TRBJ2-3
v_gene: TRBV7-9
abundance: NA
CDR3nt: TGTGCCAGCACCATGGGACAGGGCGGCACAGATACGCAGTATTTT
CDR3aa: CASTMGQGGTDTQYF

d_gene: TRBD2
j_gene: TRBJ2-1
v_gene: TRBV9
abundance: NA
CDR3nt: TGTGCCAGCAGCGCTCCCGGGACTAGCGGGGGGTCGGTGGGGAATGAGCAGTTCTTC
CDR3aa: CASSAPGTSGGSVGNEQFF

d_gene: NA
j_gene: TRBJ2-7
v_gene: TRBV18
abundance: NA
CDR3nt: TGTGCCAGCTCACCTCCGATTGGGGGGGAGCAGTACTTC
CDR3aa: CASSPPIGGEQYF

d_gene: TRBD1
j_gene: TRBJ1-1
v_gene: TRBV20-1
abundance: NA
CDR3nt: TGCAGTGCTAGTGCCACCGGGACAGGGTCTGAAGCTTTCTTT
CDR3aa: CSASATGTGSEAFF

d_gene: TRBD1
j_gene: TRBJ2-7
v_gene: TRBV7-9
abundance: NA
CDR3nt: TGTGCCAGCAGCTTAGAAGCAGGGGGCTCCTACGAGCAGTACTTC
CDR3aa: CASSLEAGGSYEQYF

d_gene: NA
j_gene: TRBJ2-1
v_gene: TRBV19
abundance: NA
CDR3nt: TGTGCCAGTAGTTTCGGCCCTAGCAGCAATGAGCAGTTCTTC
CDR3aa: CASSFGPSSNEQFF

d_gene: NA
j_gene: TRBJ2-2
v_gene: TRBV7-3
abundance: NA
CDR3nt: TGTGCCAGCAGCCGAACAGGGTTGAACACCGGGGAGCTGTTTTTT
CDR3aa: CASSRTGLNTGELFF

d_gene: TRBD2
j_gene: TRBJ2-7
v_gene: TRBV7-2
abundance: NA
CDR3nt: TGTGCCAGCAGCTCTGCGGGGGGGCCGGTCTACGAGCAGTACTTC
CDR3aa: CASSSAGGPVYEQYF

d_gene: NA
j_gene: TRBJ2-7
v_gene: TRBV6-6
abundance: once
CDR3nt: TGTGCCAGCAGTTTCGGGGCCTACGAGCAGTACTTC
CDR3aa: CASSFGAYEQYF

d_gene: TRBD1
j_gene: TRBJ1-4
v_gene: TRBV5-1
abundance: NA
CDR3nt: TGCGCCAGCAGCTCCACACCTAACCGACAGGGTCAGGTAAAACTGTTTTTT
CDR3aa: CASSSTPNRQGQVKLFF

d_gene: NA
j_gene: TRBJ1-2
v_gene: TRBV2
abundance: NA
CDR3nt: TGTGCCAGCAGTGAAGGGCTCTATGGCTACACCTTC
CDR3aa: CASSEGLYGYTF

d_gene: NA
j_gene: TRBJ2-1
v_gene: TRBV5-4
abundance: NA
CDR3nt: TGTGCCAGCAGCTTCGAGGTAGCCTACAATGAGCAGTTCTTC
CDR3aa: CASSFEVAYNEQFF

d_gene: NA
j_gene: TRBJ1-3
v_gene: TRBV19
abundance: once
CDR3nt: TGTGCCAGTAGTATAGTCGGGAGAGGCTCTGGAAACACCATATATTTT
CDR3aa: CASSIVGRGSGNTIYF

d_gene: TRBD2
j_gene: TRBJ2-3
v_gene: TRBV5-1
abundance: NA
CDR3nt: TGCGCCAGCAGCCATGGGACTACTGCAGATACGCAGTATTTT
CDR3aa: CASSHGTTADTQYF

d_gene: TRBD1
j_gene: TRBJ1-6
v_gene: TRBV18
abundance: NA
CDR3nt: TGTGCCAGCTCACCGGACAGGGCTGGTAATTCACCCCTCCACTTT
CDR3aa: CASSPDRAGNSPLHF

d_gene: NA
j_gene: TRBJ1-3
v_gene: TRBV14
abundance: NA
CDR3nt: TGTGCCAGCAGCCAAGGACAGTTCACAAACACCATATATTTT
CDR3aa: CASSQGQFTNTIYF

d_gene: TRBD1
j_gene: TRBJ1-5
v_gene: TRBV9
abundance: NA
CDR3nt: TGTGCCAGCAGCGTAACATCCCGGACAGGGGAACCCCAGCATTTT
CDR3aa: CASSVTSRTGEPQHF

d_gene: NA
j_gene: TRBJ1-2
v_gene: TRBV30
abundance: NA
CDR3nt: TGTGCCTGGATCGCCCCCCTATTTGGCTACACCTTC
CDR3aa: CAWIAPLFGYTF

d_gene: TRBD1
j_gene: TRBJ2-3
v_gene: TRBV5-1
abundance: NA
CDR3nt: TGCGCCACCACTTTAATCTCCGGACAGGGGACAGATACGCAGTATTTT
CDR3aa: CATTLISGQGTDTQYF

d_gene: TRBD2
j_gene: TRBJ2-1
v_gene: TRBV19
abundance: NA
CDR3nt: TGTGCCAGTATGACTAGCGGGAGGTACAATGAGCAGTTCTTC
CDR3aa: CASMTSGRYNEQFF

d_gene: TRBD1
j_gene: TRBJ2-7
v_gene: TRBV28
abundance: NA
CDR3nt: TGTGCCAGCAGCCGGGGGACAGGGGGGTCCTACGAGCAGTACTTC
CDR3aa: CASSRGTGGSYEQYF

d_gene: NA
j_gene: TRBJ1-5
v_gene: TRBV6-2/TRBV6-3
abundance: NA
CDR3nt: TGTGCCAGCAGCCTGTGGGGGCAGAGCAATCAGCCCCAGCATTTT
CDR3aa: CASSLWGQSNQPQHF

d_gene: NA
j_gene: TRBJ1-4
v_gene: TRBV14
abundance: NA
CDR3nt: TGTGCCAGCAGCCAGGGGGGGGAAGGGATAACTAATGAAAAACTGTTTTTT
CDR3aa: CASSQGGEGITNEKLFF

d_gene: NA
j_gene: TRBJ1-2
v_gene: TRBV6-5
abundance: NA
CDR3nt: TGTGCCACCGGAAGCCAAGGGGGATATGGCTACACCTTC
CDR3aa: CATGSQGGYGYTF

d_gene: TRBD1
j_gene: TRBJ2-5
v_gene: TRBV10-3
abundance: NA
CDR3nt: TGTGCCATCAGGGGGACAGGGGCAGGTGAGACCCAGTACTTC
CDR3aa: CAIRGTGAGETQYF

d_gene: TRBD1
j_gene: TRBJ1-5
v_gene: TRBV12-3/TRBV12-4
abundance: NA
CDR3nt: TGTGCCAGCAGCTCCGACAGGGGTCAGCCCCAGCATTTT
CDR3aa: CASSSDRGQPQHF

d_gene: NA
j_gene: TRBJ1-2
v_gene: TRBV5-1
abundance: NA
CDR3nt: TGCGCCAGCAGCCCCGGGGGTTATGGCTACACCTTC
CDR3aa: CASSPGGYGYTF